The 21 T cell receptor beta chains below all came from one sample that was sequenced in a study of T cell changes during pregnancy in multiple sclerosis. Assay: immunoSEQ multiplex PCR; the TCRdb copy retains only in-frame clones and omits some. The repertoire holds tens of thousands of clones, 91% seen once, with 9.5% to 13% in the top ten. Sequencing was performed on CD8+ T cells from peripheral blood mononuclear cells, taken after pregnancy. These TCRs come from a female donor with multiple sclerosis, enrolled in a pregnancy study.

The chain is built from TRBV19 and TRBJ1-1, with unresolved D. Germline V gene sequence: CDR1 LNHDA, CDR2 SQIVND (reference sequence). This CDR3 is 12 amino acids long. Trimming removed 7 bases at V and 4 bases at J, with 10 bases between. CDR3 nucleotide sequence: TGTGCCAGTAATTGGGGAGTCACTGAAGCTTTCTTT. Protein: CASNWGVTEAFF.

V usage is TRBV25-1 and J usage is TRBJ1-2; D is perhaps TRBD1 (5 bases). Trimming left V 4 bases short and J 4 bases short, with 10 bases between. The CDR3 consists of 13 residues. Germline values: CDR1 MGHDK, CDR2 SYGVNS. CDR3 in amino acids: CASSAGWSYGYTF. The DNA of the CDR3 is TGTGCCAGCAGTGCAGGGTGGTCCTATGGCTACACCTTC.

The chain is built from TRBV4-1 and TRBJ2-5, with D perhaps TRBD2 (6 bases). Trimming shortened V by 3 bases and J by 5 bases, and 22 bases separated the two germline ends. Germline-derived CDR1 and CDR2 are MGHRA and YSYEKL. The CDR3 sequence is 17 residues long. The CDR3 nucleotides read TGCGCCAGCAGCCAGACAATCCGAGTACGGACTACGGAGACCCAGTACTTC. Encoded protein: CASSQTIRVRTTETQYF.

This clone was recorded only once. The rearrangement links TRBV7-6 to TRBJ1-2; no clear D. The V end was cut by 1 base, the J end by 4 bases, with 28 bases between. Germline values: CDR1 SGHVS, CDR2 FNYEAQ. This CDR3 region has 20 residues. Written as DNA, the CDR3 is TGTGCCAGCAGCTTAGGGGAGAACCGGGCCCCAAAAACAGCTGGCTATGGCTACACCTTC. Translated, it gives CASSLGENRAPKTAGYGYTF. The entire variable domain, with the rest obtained from reference TRBV7-6 and TRBJ1-2, is as follows: GAGVSQSPRYKVTKRGQDVALRCDPISGHVSLYWYRQALGQGPEFLTYFNYEAQQDKSGLPNDRFSAERPEGSISTLTIQRTEQRDSAMYRCASSLGENRAPKTAGYGYTFGSGTRLTVV.

The chain uses TRBV7-2 and TRBJ2-7, with D unclear. The length of the CDR3 is 13 residues. CDR1 SGHTA and CDR2 FQGNSA come from the germline V gene. Trimming cost V 5 bases and J 2 bases, with 10 bases left between them. The CDR3 DNA is TGTGCCAGCAGCCTCGACTTAACCTACGAGCAGTACTTC. Protein: CASSLDLTYEQYF.

The chain combines TRBV6-1 with TRBJ2-2; D uncertain. Trimming removed 4 bases at V and 1 base at J, with 13 bases between. Germline assignment: CDR1 MNHNS and CDR2 SASEGT. The CDR3 is 16 residues long. This CDR3 is CASSALGGLNTGELFF. The CDR3 coding sequence is TGTGCCAGCAGTGCTCTCGGCGGATTGAACACCGGGGAGCTGTTTTTT.

The chain carries TRBV28 and TRBJ1-5; 8 bases agree with TRBD1. J was trimmed by 8 bases and V by 3 bases; bases with no gene match: 12. The CDR3 length is 16 residues. Per germline, CDR1 MDHEN and CDR2 SYDVKM. CDR3 sequence: CASSLIEDRVREPQHF. The DNA of the CDR3 is TGTGCCAGCAGTTTGATCGAGGACAGGGTGAGGGAGCCCCAGCATTTT.

The rearrangement links TRBV6-5 to TRBJ2-1; D might be TRBD2 (6 bases). The V gene's germline CDR1 is MNHEY and CDR2 SVGAGI. CDR3 length: 14 amino acids. V shed 6 bases and J shed 8 bases, with 17 bases lying between them. CDR3 nucleotides: TGTGCCAGCAGAACGTCGGTTAGCGGCCATGAGCAGTTCTTC. Its translation: CASRTSVSGHEQFF.

This chain links TRBV7-6 with TRBJ1-1, with D possibly matching TRBD1 (5 bases). Trimming took 0 bases from V and 8 from J, leaving 16 bases between them. CDR3 length: 15 amino acids. CDR1 SGHVS and CDR2 FNYEAQ come from the germline V gene. The CDR3 DNA reads as TGTGCCAGCAGCTTAGCCCCATCGGGGGGACGGGAAGCTTTCTTT. This encodes CASSLAPSGGREAFF.

The chain couples TRBV30 to TRBJ2-1; D gene ambiguous. V was cut by 3 bases and J by 5 bases, with 11 bases left in between. Germline CDR1 and CDR2: GTSNPN and SVGIG (reference sequence). This CDR3 comprises 13 residues. The DNA of the CDR3 is TGTGCCTGGAGCAACCTGCGGAACAATGAGCAGTTCTTC. Translated, it gives CAWSNLRNNEQFF.

The rearrangement uses TRBV9 and TRBJ2-3, with 11 positions matching TRBD2. Germline V gives CDR1 SGDLS, CDR2 YYNGEE. The trim removed 1 base at V and 3 bases at J, leaving 10 bases unmatched. The CDR3 runs 18 residues. CDR3 protein: CASSVTSGSDGVTDTQYF. The CDR3 DNA follows: TGTGCCAGCAGCGTAACTAGCGGGAGTGATGGGGTTACAGATACGCAGTATTTT.

This chain uses TRBV7-9 with TRBJ1-2; perhaps TRBD1 as D (5 bases). Trimming removed 7 bases at V and 7 bases at J, with 16 bases between. The CDR3 is made up of 13 amino acids. Germline V CDR1 and CDR2: SEHNR, FQNEAQ (reference sequence). CDR3 amino acids: CASMSAGDGGYTF. The DNA of the CDR3 is TGTGCCAGCATGTCGGCGGGGGACGGTGGCTACACCTTC.

The chain is built from TRBV4-2 and TRBJ1-1; 9 bases agree with TRBD1. After removal of 4 bases from V and 4 bases from J, the junction contained 7 bases not matched to a gene. Germline lookup yields CDR1 LGHNA and CDR2 YNFKEQ. There are 15 residues in the CDR3. Here the CDR3 reads CASSLHRQGGTEAFF. The CDR3, as DNA: TGTGCCAGCAGCCTACATAGACAGGGGGGCACTGAAGCTTTCTTT.

The table lists this clone with a few counts. CDR3 region: CAIRTRGTEAFF. In DNA form, the CDR3 reads TGTGCCATCAGAACTCGTGGTACTGAAGCTTTCTTT. V and J are TRBV10-3 and TRBJ1-1; D is uncertain. From germline, CDR1 is ENHRY and CDR2 SYGVKD. Trimming took off 6 bases at V and 5 bases at J, with 10 bases between the two ends. This CDR3 has 12 residues.

The gene calls are TRBV15 and TRBJ2-1, with 8 bases matching TRBD2. The CDR3 loop spans 16 amino acids. Germline V gene lookup returns CDR1 LNHNV and CDR2 YYDKDF (reference sequence). V lost 4 bases and J lost 4; bases outside the gene matches: 9. Here the CDR3 reads CATSTTRGGLYNEQFF. The CDR3 bases are TGTGCCACCAGCACTACACGGGGGGGCCTATACAATGAGCAGTTCTTC.

This sequence joins TRBV4-1 and TRBJ2-1; 7 bases line up with TRBD2. Germline CDR1 MGHRA, CDR2 YSYEKL. This CDR3 is built from 16 residues. J was trimmed by 2 bases and V by 4 bases; bases with no gene match: 8. The CDR3 bases are TGCGCCAGCAGCCTGACCAAGCGGGAAACCTACAATGAGCAGTTCTTC. Encoded protein: CASSLTKRETYNEQFF.

This clone appeared a single time. This chain links TRBV9 with TRBJ1-5; TRBD1 is a possible D gene (6 bases). The germline V and J ends were trimmed by 4 bases and 4 bases, with 15 bases remaining between them. Germline CDR1 SGDLS, CDR2 YYNGEE. The CDR3 has 15 residues. CDR3 sequence: CASSLGGGVNQPQHF. The CDR3 region has the DNA TGTGCCAGCAGCCTCGGAGGGGGGGTGAATCAGCCCCAGCATTTT.

The J gene is TRBJ1-5, the V gene TRBV27; D is possibly TRBD1 (6 bases). The CDR3 contains 13 residues. V lost 8 bases, J lost 5 bases, and 13 bases lay in between. The germline gives CDR1 MNHEY, CDR2 SMNVEV (reference sequence). The CDR3 region is CASGYREYQPQHF. DNA of the CDR3: TGTGCCAGCGGCTACAGGGAGTATCAGCCCCAGCATTTT.

The V gene is TRBV19, the J gene TRBJ1-1; D perhaps matches TRBD1 (5 bases). The V gene lost 3 bases and the J gene lost 0 bases, with 17 bases spanning the gap. CDR1 is LNHDA, CDR2 SQIVND, per germline (reference sequence). CDR3 length: 17 residues. CDR3 bases: TGTGCCAGTAGTATCGGTTCTCGGGGGTCTATGAACACTGAAGCTTTCTTT. Translating gives CASSIGSRGSMNTEAFF.

V is TRBV7-9 and J is TRBJ1-2; TRBD1 matches at 7 bases. V was clipped by 7 bases and J by 4 bases; unmatched bases: 18. CDR1 and CDR2 (germline): SEHNR, FQNEAQ (reference sequence). The CDR3 spans 17 residues. The CDR3 loop is CASNRPGQPTKGYGYTF. DNA of the CDR3: TGTGCCAGCAATCGACCGGGACAGCCGACCAAGGGCTATGGCTACACCTTC.

This rearrangement joins TRBV2 to TRBJ2-1, with a possible D match to TRBD2 (5 bases). Germline CDR1 and CDR2: SNHLY and FYNNEI. V lost 7 bases and J lost 10, with 11 bases in between. The CDR3 has 11 residues. The CDR3 region has the DNA TGTGCCAGCACCCCGGGGTCCGAGCAGTTCTTC. The encoded protein is CASTPGSEQFF. The variable domain in full, completed from reference TRBV2 and TRBJ2-1, reads EPEVTQTPSHQVTQMGQEVILRCVPISNHLYFYWYRQILGQKVEFLVSFYNNEISEKSEIFDDQFSVERPDGSNFTLKIRSTKLEDSAMYFCASTPGSEQFFGPGTRLTVL.